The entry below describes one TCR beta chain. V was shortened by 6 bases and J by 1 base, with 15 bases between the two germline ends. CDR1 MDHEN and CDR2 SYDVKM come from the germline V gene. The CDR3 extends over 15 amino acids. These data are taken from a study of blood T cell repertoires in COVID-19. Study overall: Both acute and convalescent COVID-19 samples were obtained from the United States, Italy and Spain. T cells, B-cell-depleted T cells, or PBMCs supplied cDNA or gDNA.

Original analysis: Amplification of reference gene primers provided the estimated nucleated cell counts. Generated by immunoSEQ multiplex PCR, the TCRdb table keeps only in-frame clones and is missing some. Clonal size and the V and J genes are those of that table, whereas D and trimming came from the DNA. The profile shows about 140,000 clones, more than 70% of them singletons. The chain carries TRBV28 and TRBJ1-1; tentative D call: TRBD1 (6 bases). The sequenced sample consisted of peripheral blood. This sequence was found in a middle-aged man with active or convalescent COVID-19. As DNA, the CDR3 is TGTGCCAGCAGACCTACGGGGGGCACGAACACTGAAGCTTTCTTT. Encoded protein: CASRPTGGTNTEAFF.